The entry below describes one TCR beta chain. Germline-derived CDR1 and CDR2 are SGHTA and FQGNSA. V lost 5 bases to trimming and J lost 4 bases, with 8 bases between them. The CDR3 covers 12 residues. The data belong to a study of blood T cell repertoires in COVID-19. The overall study: Samples taken during acute and convalescent COVID-19 were collected in the United States, Italy and Spain. T cells, B-cell-depleted T cells, or PBMCs provided the cDNA or gDNA that served as material.

Original analysis: Estimation of nucleated cell counts relied on the amplification of reference gene primers. Clones were sequenced by immunoSEQ multiplex PCR, and TCRdb holds only the in-frame ones, with some missing. Clonal size and the V and J genes are those of that table, whereas D and trimming came from the DNA. The repertoire has more than 200,000 clones, 65% to 85% of them found once; the top ten carry around 4.4%. The clonotype was recovered from a man aged 45-65 years with active or convalescent COVID-19. The chain combines TRBV7-2 with TRBJ1-2; D uncertain. Material for sequencing was peripheral blood. For the CDR3, the DNA is TGTGCCAGCAGCGCCGGTCTCTATGGCTACACCTTC. This sequence encodes CASSAGLYGYTF. Supplemented by reference TRBV7-2 and TRBJ1-2, the full variable domain reads GAGVSQSPSNKVTEKGKDVELRCDPISGHTALYWYRQSLGQGLEFLIYFQGNSAPDKSGLPSDRFSAERTGGSVSTLTIQRTQQEDSAVYLCASSAGLYGYTFGSGTRLTVV.